This T cell receptor (beta chain) was captured in a study of blood T cell repertoires in COVID-19. Across the whole study: The United States, Italy and Spain were the sources of the acute and convalescent COVID-19 samples.

This clone is a singleton in its sample. Libraries were prepared by immunoSEQ multiplex PCR; TCRdb keeps only in-frame clonotypes and omits some of them. The sample yields approximately 260,000 clones, around 82% seen once. Germline-derived CDR1 and CDR2 are SNHLY and FYNNEI. The CDR3 runs to 15 residues. The V and J ends lost 4 bases and 6 bases, in that order; junction bases with no gene match: 5. The sample was peripheral blood. The receptor was isolated from a woman of 80 years or more with active or convalescent COVID-19. This chain links TRBV2 with TRBJ1-5; 11 nucleotides agree with TRBD1. The CDR3: CASSAGTGGTQPQHF. The CDR3, as DNA: TGTGCCAGCAGTGCAGGGACAGGGGGAACTCAGCCCCAGCATTTT. The full variable domain, in which reference TRBV2 and TRBJ1-5 provide the parts outside the CDR3, is EPEVTQTPSHQVTQMGQEVILRCVPISNHLYFYWYRQILGQKVEFLVSFYNNEISEKSEIFDDQFSVERPDGSNFTLKIRSTKLEDSAMYFCASSAGTGGTQPQHFGDGTRLSIL.